This record covers a single TCR beta chain. Its recognized antigen is unknown. Base qualities are not at hand, and no much larger clone is one base apart. The CDR3, from cysteine to phenylalanine, totals 13 residues. Of the read, only the CDR3 DNA is kept; its 39 bases are in frame from base 1. V is cut by 7 bases and J by 7 bases, and the space between the germline ends is 16 bases. According to the germline V gene, CDR1 reads MNHEY and CDR2 reads SVGAGI. The sample originates from a study of T cell changes during pregnancy in multiple sclerosis (dated by TCRdb to the late 2010s). Describing the broader study: Changes in the T cell repertoire over the course of pregnancy were examined in this study in women with multiple sclerosis.

The library was obtained by the immunoSEQ multiplex PCR assay. What TCRdb holds here is the immuneACCESS table cut down to in-frame rearrangements. Part of the clones is not present; checked against another copy, under half of the missing clones reflect an unresolved V gene, and the others are unexplained. The table for this sample lists tens of thousands of clones; 90% to 95% of them were counted only once. Of the sample, around 0.3% is held by the ten largest clones. Material: CD4+ T cells from peripheral blood mononuclear cells, obtained in the third trimester of pregnancy. The sequence joins TRBV6-5 to TRBJ1-2; the D gene is perhaps TRBD1, from 6 matching bases. The receptor comes from a female donor in good health, enrolled as a control in a pregnancy study. Read as DNA, the sequence is TGTGCCAGCACAGGGCAGGGGTTGAGTGGCTACACCTTC. It is translated as CASTGQGLSGYTF.